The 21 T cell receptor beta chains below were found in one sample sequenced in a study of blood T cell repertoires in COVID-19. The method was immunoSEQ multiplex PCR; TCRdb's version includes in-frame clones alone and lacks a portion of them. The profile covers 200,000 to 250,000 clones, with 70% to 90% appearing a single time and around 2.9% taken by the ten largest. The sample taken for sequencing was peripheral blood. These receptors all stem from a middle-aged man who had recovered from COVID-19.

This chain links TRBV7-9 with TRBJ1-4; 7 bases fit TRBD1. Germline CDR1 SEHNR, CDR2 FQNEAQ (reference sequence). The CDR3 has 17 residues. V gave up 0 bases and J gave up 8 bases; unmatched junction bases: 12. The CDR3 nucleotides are TGTGCCAGCAGCTTAGCGCTGAGGGGGCAAGTCGTAGAAAAACTGTTTTTT. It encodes CASSLALRGQVVEKLFF.

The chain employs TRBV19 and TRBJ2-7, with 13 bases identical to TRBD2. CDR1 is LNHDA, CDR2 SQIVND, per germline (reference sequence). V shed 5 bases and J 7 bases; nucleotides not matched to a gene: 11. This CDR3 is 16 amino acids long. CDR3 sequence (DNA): TGTGCCAGTAGTCCCACGGGGGGACTAGCGGGACAAGAGCAGTACTTC. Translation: CASSPTGGLAGQEQYF.

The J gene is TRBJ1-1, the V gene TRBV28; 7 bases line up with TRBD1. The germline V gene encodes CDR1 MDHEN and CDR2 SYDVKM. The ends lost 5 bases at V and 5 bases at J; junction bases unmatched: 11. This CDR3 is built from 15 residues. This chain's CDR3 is CASSAKTGAGTEAFF. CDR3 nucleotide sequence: TGTGCCAGCAGTGCAAAAACAGGGGCGGGGACTGAAGCTTTCTTT.

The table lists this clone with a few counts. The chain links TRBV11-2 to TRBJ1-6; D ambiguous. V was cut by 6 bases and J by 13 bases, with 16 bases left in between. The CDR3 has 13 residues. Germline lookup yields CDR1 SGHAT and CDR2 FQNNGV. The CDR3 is CASRSFPPYPLHF. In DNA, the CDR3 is TGTGCCAGCAGATCGTTCCCCCCTTATCCCCTCCACTTT.

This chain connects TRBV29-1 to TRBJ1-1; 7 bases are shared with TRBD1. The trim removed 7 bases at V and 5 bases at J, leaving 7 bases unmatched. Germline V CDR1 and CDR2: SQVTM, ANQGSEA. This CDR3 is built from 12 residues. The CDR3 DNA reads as TGCAGCGCCCCCAGGGGGGCTACTGAAGCTTTCTTT. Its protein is CSAPRGATEAFF.

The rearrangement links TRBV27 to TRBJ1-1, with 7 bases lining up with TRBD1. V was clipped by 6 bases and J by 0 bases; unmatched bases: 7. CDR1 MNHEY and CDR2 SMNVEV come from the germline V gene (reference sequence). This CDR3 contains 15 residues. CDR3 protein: CASRFADRVNTEAFF. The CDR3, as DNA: TGTGCCAGCAGATTCGCCGACAGGGTGAACACTGAAGCTTTCTTT.

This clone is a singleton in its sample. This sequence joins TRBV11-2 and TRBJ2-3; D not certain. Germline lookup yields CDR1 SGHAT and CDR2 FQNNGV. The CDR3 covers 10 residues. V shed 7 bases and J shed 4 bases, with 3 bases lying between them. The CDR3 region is CASTADTQYF. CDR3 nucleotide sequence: TGTGCCAGCACGGCAGATACGCAGTATTTT.

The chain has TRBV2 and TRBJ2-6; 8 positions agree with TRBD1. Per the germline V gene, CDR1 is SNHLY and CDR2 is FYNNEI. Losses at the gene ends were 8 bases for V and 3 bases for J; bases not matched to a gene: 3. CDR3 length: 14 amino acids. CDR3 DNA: TGTGCCAGCGGACAGGGCGTTGGGGCCAACGTCCTGACTTTC. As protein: CASGQGVGANVLTF. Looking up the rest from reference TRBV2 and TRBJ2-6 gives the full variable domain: EPEVTQTPSHQVTQMGQEVILRCVPISNHLYFYWYRQILGQKVEFLVSFYNNEISEKSEIFDDQFSVERPDGSNFTLKIRSTKLEDSAMYFCASGQGVGANVLTFGAGSRLTVL.

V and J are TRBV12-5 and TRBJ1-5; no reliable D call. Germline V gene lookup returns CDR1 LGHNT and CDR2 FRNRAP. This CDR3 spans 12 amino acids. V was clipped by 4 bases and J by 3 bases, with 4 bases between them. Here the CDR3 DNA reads TGTGCTAGTGGTTCAAACAATCAGCCCCAGCATTTT. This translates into CASGSNNQPQHF.

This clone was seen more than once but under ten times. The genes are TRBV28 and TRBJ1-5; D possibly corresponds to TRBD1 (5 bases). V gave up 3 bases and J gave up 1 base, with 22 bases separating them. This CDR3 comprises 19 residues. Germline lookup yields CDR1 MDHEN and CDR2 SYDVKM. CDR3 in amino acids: CASSFNVVFYRQSNQPQHF. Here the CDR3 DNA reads TGTGCCAGCAGTTTTAATGTAGTGTTCTACCGACAGAGCAATCAGCCCCAGCATTTT.

CDR3 amino acids: CASVTHHRRETQYF. Written as DNA, the CDR3 is TGTGCCAGCGTAACCCACCACCGGCGGGAGACCCAGTACTTC. This chain links TRBV28 with TRBJ2-5, with D unclear. CDR3 length equals 14 residues. V dropped 8 bases and J dropped 5 bases, with 18 bases sitting between them. Germline V gene data show CDR1 as MDHEN and CDR2 as SYDVKM.

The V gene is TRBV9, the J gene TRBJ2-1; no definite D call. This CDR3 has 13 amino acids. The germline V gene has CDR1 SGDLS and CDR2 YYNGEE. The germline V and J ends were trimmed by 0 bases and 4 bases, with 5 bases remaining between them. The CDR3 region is CASSVDIYNEQFF. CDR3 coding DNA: TGTGCCAGCAGCGTAGACATATACAATGAGCAGTTCTTC.

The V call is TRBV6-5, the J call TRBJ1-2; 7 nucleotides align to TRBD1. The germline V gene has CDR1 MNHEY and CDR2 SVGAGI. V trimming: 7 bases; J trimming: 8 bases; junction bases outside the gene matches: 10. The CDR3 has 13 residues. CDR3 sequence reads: CASTPRQGNGYTF. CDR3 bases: TGTGCCAGCACCCCCCGACAGGGTAACGGCTACACCTTC.

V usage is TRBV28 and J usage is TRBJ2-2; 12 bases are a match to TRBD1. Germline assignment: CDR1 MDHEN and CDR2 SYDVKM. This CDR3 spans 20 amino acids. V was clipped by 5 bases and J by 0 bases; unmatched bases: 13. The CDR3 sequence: CASSMRVGTGGLANTGELFF. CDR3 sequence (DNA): TGTGCCAGCAGTATGAGGGTCGGGACAGGGGGCTTGGCGAACACCGGGGAGCTGTTTTTT.

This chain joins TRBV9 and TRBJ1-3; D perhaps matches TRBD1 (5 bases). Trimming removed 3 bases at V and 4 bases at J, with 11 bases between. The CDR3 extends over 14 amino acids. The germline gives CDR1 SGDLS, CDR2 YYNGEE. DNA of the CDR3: TGTGCCAGCAGCGCACGGGACTCGGGAAACACCATATATTTT. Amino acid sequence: CASSARDSGNTIYF.

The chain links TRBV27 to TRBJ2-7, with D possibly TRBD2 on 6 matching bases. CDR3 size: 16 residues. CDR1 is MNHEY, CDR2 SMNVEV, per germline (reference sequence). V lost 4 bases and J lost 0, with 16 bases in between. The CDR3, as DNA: TGTGCCAGCAGTTCCCGGGGGACGGTCAACTCCTACGAGCAGTACTTC. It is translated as CASSSRGTVNSYEQYF.

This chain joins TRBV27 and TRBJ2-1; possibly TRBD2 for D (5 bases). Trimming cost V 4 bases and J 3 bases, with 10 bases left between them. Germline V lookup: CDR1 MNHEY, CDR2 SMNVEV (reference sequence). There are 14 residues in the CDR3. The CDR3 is CASSSDRDYNEQFF. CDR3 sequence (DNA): TGTGCCAGCAGTTCCGACCGGGACTACAATGAGCAGTTCTTC.

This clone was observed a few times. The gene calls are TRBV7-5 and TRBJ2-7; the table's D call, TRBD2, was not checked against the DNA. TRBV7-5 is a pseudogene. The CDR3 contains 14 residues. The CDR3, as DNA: TGTGTCAGAAGCGTAGACCCGGGATTAGGCGAGCAGTACTTC. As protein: CVRSVDPGLGEQYF.

The CDR3, as DNA: TGTGCCAGCAGACCCGGGACAGGGGCAACAACTAATGAAAAACTGTTTTTT. Translated, it gives CASRPGTGATTNEKLFF. V usage is TRBV27 and J usage is TRBJ1-4, with 10 bases aligning to TRBD1. The CDR3 runs to 17 residues. The germline CDR1 and CDR2 sequences are MNHEY and SMNVEV (reference sequence). Trimming cost V 6 bases and J 0 bases; bases outside gene matches: 7. Together with reference TRBV27 and TRBJ1-4, the CDR3 gives the full variable domain: EAQVTQNPRYLITVTGKKLTVTCSQNMNHEYMSWYRQDPGLGLRQIYYSMNVEVTDKGDVPEGYKVSRKEKRNFPLILESPSPNQTSLYFCASRPGTGATTNEKLFFGSGTQLSVL.

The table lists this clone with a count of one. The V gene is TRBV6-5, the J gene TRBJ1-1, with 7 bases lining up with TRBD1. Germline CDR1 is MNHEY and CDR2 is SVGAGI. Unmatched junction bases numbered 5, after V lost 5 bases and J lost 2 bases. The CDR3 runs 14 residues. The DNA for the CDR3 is TGTGCCAGCAGTCTACACAGGGGAAACACTGAAGCTTTCTTT. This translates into CASSLHRGNTEAFF.

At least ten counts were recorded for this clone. The CDR3 spells CASSPGTSGADEQFF. The CDR3, as DNA: TGTGCCAGTAGTCCTGGGACTAGCGGAGCCGATGAGCAGTTCTTC. The rearrangement links TRBV19 to TRBJ2-1, with TRBD2 matching 11 bases. Germline V gene data show CDR1 as LNHDA and CDR2 as SQIVND (reference sequence). This CDR3 spans 15 amino acids. V shed 5 bases, J shed 8 bases, and the junction held 8 bases outside the gene matches.